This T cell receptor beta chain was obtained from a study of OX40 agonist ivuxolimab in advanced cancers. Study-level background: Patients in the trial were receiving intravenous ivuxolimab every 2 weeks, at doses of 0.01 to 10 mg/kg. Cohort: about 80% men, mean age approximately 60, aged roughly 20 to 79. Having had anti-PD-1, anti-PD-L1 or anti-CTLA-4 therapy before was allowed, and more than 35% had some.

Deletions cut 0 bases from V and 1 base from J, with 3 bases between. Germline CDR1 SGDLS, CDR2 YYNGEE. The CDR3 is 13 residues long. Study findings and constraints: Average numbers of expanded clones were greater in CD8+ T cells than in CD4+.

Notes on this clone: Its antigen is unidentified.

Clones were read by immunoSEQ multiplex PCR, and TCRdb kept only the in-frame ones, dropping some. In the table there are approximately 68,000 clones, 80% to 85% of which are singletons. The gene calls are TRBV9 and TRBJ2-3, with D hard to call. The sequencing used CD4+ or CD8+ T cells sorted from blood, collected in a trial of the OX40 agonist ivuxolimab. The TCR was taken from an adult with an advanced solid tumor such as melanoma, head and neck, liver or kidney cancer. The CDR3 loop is CASSVGGTDTQYF. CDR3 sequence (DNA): TGTGCCAGCAGCGTAGGAGGCACAGATACGCAGTATTTT.